One T cell receptor beta chain is described in this entry. This sample is part of a study of control samples from healthy donors and cancer patients. The ends were cut back, 4 bases at V and 2 bases at J, with 11 bases in the middle. CDR1 is KGHDR, CDR2 SFDVKD, per germline. This CDR3 spans 15 amino acids. The protocol was immunoSEQ multiplex PCR, while the TCRdb copy is restricted to in-frame clones and leaves out a portion. Altogether around 170,000 clones are present, 70% to 90% being singletons, with the ten largest covering 4.5% to 6%. What was sequenced was blood. This chain links TRBV24-1 with TRBJ1-5; a possible D gene is TRBD1 (6 bases). This receptor was taken from a woman in her twenties or thirties in good health. CDR3 DNA sequence: TGTGCCACCAGTGACCACAGGGTCGGCAATCAGCCCCAGCATTTT. Protein: CATSDHRVGNQPQHF.